The 20 T cell receptor beta chains below were found in one sample sequenced in a study of T cell repertoires in cytomegalovirus infection (dated by TCRdb to about 2019). The treatment or condition label of this sample denotes: in vitro stimulation with specific CMV peptide epitopes to enrich CMV-specific T cells. Their recognized antigens are unknown. Reads for this sample came from an Illumina HiSeq 1500. TCRdb handled the public reads itself, with Q25 trimming in fastp and clone calling in MiXCR, and kept productive beta chains. When rows share a CDR3 protein, they turn into one entry using the most common DNA and genes. This sample gives some 310,000 distinct CDR3 sequences in total; more than 20% of them show up just once. The top ten hold about an eighth of the sample. The sequences come from cultured PBMCs, collected from culture after CMV antigen stimulation. The origin of the receptors is a human donor in good health (CMV status not recorded). Some clones in this sample may be carry-over from other donors' samples.

The chain employs TRBV12-3 or TRBV12-4 and TRBJ1-2, with TRBD1 matching 9 bases. Germline trimming cut 2 bases from V and 2 bases from J; bases unmatched to any gene: 6. CDR3 size: 16 residues. The CDR3 here is CASSLRGTGSNYGYTF. The CDR3 coding sequence is TGTGCCAGCAGTTTACGGGGGACAGGGTCGAACTATGGCTACACCTTC.

The genes are TRBV7-8 and TRBJ2-7, with 7 bases matching TRBD1. V lost 1 base to trimming and J lost 3 bases; unmatched junction nucleotides: 3. The CDR3 covers 14 residues. Looked up from germline, CDR1 is SGHVS and CDR2 is FQNEAQ. This chain's CDR3 is CASSLGDRLYEQYV. CDR3 coding DNA: TGTGCCAGCAGCTTAGGGGACAGACTCTACGAGCAGTACGTC.

This chain connects TRBV6-2 or TRBV6-3 to TRBJ2-1, with 8 positions matching TRBD2. The CDR3 length is 13 residues. V lost 11 bases and J lost 12; bases outside the gene matches: 15. From germline, CDR1 is MNHEY and CDR2 SVGEGT. The CDR3 sequence: CAAGAGELVGQFF. CDR3 coding DNA: TGTGCCGCGGGAGCGGGAGAGCTAGTTGGGCAGTTCTTC.

This clonotype came up a few times. The chain links TRBV24-1 to TRBJ2-5; D could derive from TRBD1 or TRBD2 (5 bases each). The CDR3 is made up of 13 amino acids. V lost 10 bases to trimming and J lost 3 bases, with 14 bases between them. The germline V gene encodes CDR1 KGHDR and CDR2 SFDVKD. The DNA of the CDR3 is TGTGCCACTGGACCGGGGCCCAAAGAGACCCAGTACTTC. It codes for CATGPGPKETQYF.

In this sample, this clonotype turned up many times. The CDR3 here is CAASYTGVRNEQFF. DNA of the CDR3: TGTGCAGCCTCCTATACAGGGGTCAGGAATGAGCAGTTCTTC. The gene calls are TRBV28 and TRBJ2-1; 7 bases map to TRBD1. Germline V gene lookup returns CDR1 MDHEN and CDR2 SYDVKM. This CDR3 has 14 amino acids.

The chain joins TRBV4-1 to TRBJ2-5; D may be TRBD1 (5 bases). Trimming shortened V by 4 bases and J by 7 bases, and 13 bases separated the two germline ends. CDR3 length: 13 residues. Germline V gene lookup returns CDR1 MGHRA and CDR2 YSYEKL. The CDR3 DNA follows: TGCGCCAGCAGCCTATACCAGGGTGGGACCCAGTACTTC. Translation gives CASSLYQGGTQYF.

This clonotype was picked up a small number of times. The V call is TRBV27, the J call TRBJ2-5; 12 nucleotides agree with TRBD2. The CDR3 is 17 residues long. Trimming removed 6 bases from V and 5 bases from J; junction bases left unmatched: 13. Germline CDR1 is MNHEY and CDR2 is SMNVEV (reference sequence). The CDR3 DNA reads TGTGCCAGCAGAGAAGCCTATGGACTAGCGGGAATGGAGACCCAGTACTTC. This sequence encodes CASREAYGLAGMETQYF.

This clonotype has just a few counts. The V gene is TRBV6-2 or TRBV6-3, the J gene TRBJ2-1; no definite D call. Germline V gene sequence: CDR1 MNHEY, CDR2 SVGEGT. V lost 0 bases, J lost 2 bases, and 14 bases lay in between. The CDR3 length is 17 residues. For the CDR3, the DNA is TGTGCCAGCAGTTACTCGTCAGGAGAAACCCCCTACAATGAGCAGTTCTTC. Translation: CASSYSSGETPYNEQFF.

This clonotype was counted a few times. CDR3: CASSLVVAVPRGNEQFF. In nucleotides, the CDR3 is TGCGCCAGCAGCCTGGTAGTAGCGGTCCCAAGGGGGAATGAGCAGTTCTTC. The genes are TRBV5-1 and TRBJ2-1; D might be TRBD1 or TRBD2, each matching 6 bases. Germline V CDR1 and CDR2: SGHRS, YFSETQ. V was cut by 4 bases and J by 7 bases, with 24 bases left in between. This CDR3 region has 17 residues. The full variable domain, rest sourced from reference TRBV5-1 and TRBJ2-1, is KAGVTQTPRYLIKTRGQQVTLSCSPISGHRSVSWYQQTPGQGLQFLFEYFSETQRNKGNFPGRFSGRQFSNSRSEMNVSTLELGDSALYLCASSLVVAVPRGNEQFFGPGTRLTVL.

Comment on this clonotype: At one end, the junction sequence differs from germline, possibly due to a read error. This chain connects TRBV7-7 to TRBJ2-1; 10 bases are shared with TRBD2. The CDR3 is made up of 17 amino acids. Germline CDR1 SSHAT, CDR2 FNYEAQ (reference sequence). The CDR3 nucleotides are TGTGCTAGCAGCCCAACGATCCTAGCGGGGGTCTACAATGAGCAGTTCTTC. This sequence encodes CASSPTILAGVYNEQFF. The whole variable domain, filled in from reference TRBV7-7 and TRBJ2-1, reads GAGVSQSPRYKVTKRGQDVTLRCDPISSHATLYWYQQALGQGPEFLTYFNYEAQPDKSGLPSDRFSAERPEGSISTLTIQRTEQRDSAMYRCASSPTILAGVYNEQFFGPGTRLTVL.

The chain combines TRBV6-6 with TRBJ2-6; D remains ambiguous. The V and J ends lost 7 bases and 1 base respectively, with 8 bases between them. Germline CDR1 and CDR2: MNHNY and SVGAGI (reference sequence). This CDR3 contains 14 residues. The DNA for the CDR3 is TGTGCCAGCACCCCTTGGTCTGGGGCCAACGTCCTGACTTTC. This gives the protein CASTPWSGANVLTF.

As DNA, the CDR3 is TGTGCCAGCAGTGCCCCCTACGGGGAGCTGTTTTTT. This encodes CASSAPYGELFF. The chain employs TRBV2 and TRBJ2-2; unclear D gene. The germline V gene encodes CDR1 SNHLY and CDR2 FYNNEI. Trimming removed 4 bases at V and 7 bases at J, with 7 bases between. The CDR3 consists of 12 residues.

The J gene is TRBJ1-6, the V gene TRBV7-9; 7 nucleotides match TRBD1. In germline, CDR1 is SEHNR, CDR2 FQNEAQ (reference sequence). The CDR3 sequence is 14 residues long. The V segment lost 5 bases and the J segment 8 bases; nucleotides outside the gene matches: 6. CDR3 bases: TGTGCCAGCAGCACCGGGACAGCTGATTCACCCCTCCACTTT. Encoded protein: CASSTGTADSPLHF.

The chain combines TRBV11-3 with TRBJ2-7; D is unclear. Trimming stripped 2 bases from V and 0 bases from J, with 14 bases between. CDR1 and CDR2 from the germline V gene are SGHNT and YENEEA. This CDR3 comprises 16 residues. The CDR3 is CASSLNRPRSSYEQYV. The CDR3 coding sequence is TGTGCCAGCAGCTTAAACCGGCCCCGAAGCTCCTACGAGCAGTACGTC.

The chain joins TRBV29-1 to TRBJ2-5, with no clear D. Germline V CDR1 and CDR2: SQVTM, ANQGSEA. This CDR3 is 14 amino acids long. V was pared by 4 bases and J by 5 bases, with 17 bases between. CDR3 nucleotide sequence: TGCAGCGTTGGGCTGGGCAGCGTTGGGGAGACCCAGTACTTC. This encodes CSVGLGSVGETQYF.

This clonotype was seen just once. The gene calls are TRBV5-1 and TRBJ2-1; 7 bases fit TRBD1. The CDR3 is 17 residues long. Germline values: CDR1 SGHRS, CDR2 YFSETQ. Trimming took 2 bases from V and 0 from J; bases not matched to a gene: 8. The CDR3 sequence is CASSFQQGTSSYNEQFF. In DNA, the CDR3 is TGCGCCAGCAGCTTCCAACAGGGGACCAGCTCCTACAATGAGCAGTTCTTC.

The V gene is TRBV24-1, the J gene TRBJ2-3; D not resolved. Trimming took off 0 bases at V and 2 bases at J, with 5 bases between the two ends. Per germline, CDR1 KGHDR and CDR2 SFDVKD. The CDR3 extends over 14 amino acids. CDR3 region: CATSDLTSTDTQYF. In nucleotides, the CDR3 is TGTGCCACCAGTGATTTGACGTCCACAGATACGCAGTATTTT.

This clonotype came up many times. This chain connects TRBV7-8 to TRBJ2-5; no clear D gene. The CDR3 extends over 14 amino acids. Germline lookup yields CDR1 SGHVS and CDR2 FQNEAQ. V lost 5 bases to trimming and J lost 0 bases, with 10 bases between them. The CDR3 DNA reads TGTGCCAGCAGCGTAACTGCTTACCAAGAGACCCAGTACTTC. It specifies CASSVTAYQETQYF.

This chain connects TRBV12-3 or TRBV12-4 to TRBJ1-1, with 7 bases matching TRBD1. The ends lost 4 bases at V and 10 bases at J; junction bases unmatched: 9. This CDR3 has 13 amino acids. For the CDR3, the DNA is TGTGCCAGCAGTTGGGCAGGGGGTGTTGTAGCTTTCTTT. Translation gives CASSWAGGVVAFF.

The table lists this clonotype with a few counts. The J gene is TRBJ2-1, the V gene TRBV9; D remains unclear. Germline CDR1 is SGDLS and CDR2 is YYNGEE. The CDR3 covers 15 residues. V was cut by 0 bases and J by 0 bases, with 7 bases left in between. The CDR3 DNA reads as TGTGCCAGCAGCGTAGCCAGTGACTCCTACAATGAGCAGTTCTTC. Encoded protein: CASSVASDSYNEQFF. The variable domain in full, completed from reference TRBV9 and TRBJ2-1, reads DSGVTQTPKHLITATGQRVTLRCSPRSGDLSVYWYQQSLDQGLQFLIQYYNGEERAKGNILERFSAQQFPDLHSELNLSSLELGDSALYFCASSVASDSYNEQFFGPGTRLTVL.